This T cell receptor beta chain was recovered during a study of a mutant IDH1 vaccine in newly diagnosed glioma. Study-level background: Of the patients given treatment, approximately 60% were male and 37.5% were female, and a mean age of around 38 years was recorded. V12 took place at week 35, and V13 at week 47.

The data were produced by immunoSEQ multiplex PCR, yet TCRdb's version contains in-frame clones alone and is incomplete. The data contain about 32,000 clones, roughly 80% of them singletons. Time point described: week 35, safety follow-up. Vaccine doses each comprised 300 ug of mutant IDH1 20-mer peptide, with topical imiquimod. Donors harbored newly found WHO grade 3 or 4 IDH1-mutant, ATRX-lost astrocytomas. General observations from the study: Pseudoprogression looked unconnected to shifts in top peripheral T cell clonotypes.

Worth noting for this clone: What it binds is unknown.

The sample was PBMCs, taken from a glioma patient whose treatment included an IDH1 peptide vaccine. This sequence originates from a woman in her late teens or twenties with glioma.

DNA for the CDR3: TGTGCCAGCAGGTCGGGACAGAAGAATGAAAAACTGTTTTTT. Amino acid sequence: CASRSGQKNEKLFF. The chain is built from TRBV6-5 and TRBJ1-4; 7 bases align to TRBD1. Looked up from germline, CDR1 is MNHEY and CDR2 is SVGAGI. This CDR3 has 14 amino acids. Trimming at V came to 6 bases and at J to 5 bases, leaving 6 bases not matched to a gene.